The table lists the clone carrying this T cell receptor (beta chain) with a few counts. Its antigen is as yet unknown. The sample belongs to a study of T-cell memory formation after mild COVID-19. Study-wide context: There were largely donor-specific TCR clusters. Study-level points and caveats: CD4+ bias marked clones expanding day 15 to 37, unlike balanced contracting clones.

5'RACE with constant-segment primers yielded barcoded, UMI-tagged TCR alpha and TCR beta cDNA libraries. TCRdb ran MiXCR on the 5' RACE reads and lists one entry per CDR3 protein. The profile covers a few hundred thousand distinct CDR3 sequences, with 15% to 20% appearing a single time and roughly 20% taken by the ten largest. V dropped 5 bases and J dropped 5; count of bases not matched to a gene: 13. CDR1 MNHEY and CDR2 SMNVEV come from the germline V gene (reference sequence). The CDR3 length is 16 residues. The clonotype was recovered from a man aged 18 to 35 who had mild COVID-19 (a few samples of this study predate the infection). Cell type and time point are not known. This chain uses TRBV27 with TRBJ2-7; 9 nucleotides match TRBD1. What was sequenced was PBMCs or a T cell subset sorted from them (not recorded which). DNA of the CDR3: TGTGCCAGCAGTGCCCCCGGGACAGGGCCCATACACGAGCAGTACTTC. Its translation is CASSAPGTGPIHEQYF.